This entry describes one T cell receptor (beta chain). Antigen specificity is unknown. Germline CDR1 reads MNHEY; CDR2 reads SVGAGI. J was trimmed by 6 bases and V by 10 bases; bases with no gene match: 3. The CDR3 length is 13 residues. At least two post-ART and at least one pre-ART PBMC sample were available for each donor. The data derive from a study of long-term antiretroviral therapy in people with HIV. Across the study: First collections came about a decade before the 2015 immediate-ART recommendation.

Study outcomes and limitations: Clones that expanded before ART (that is, prior to treatment) dominated the repertoire at all time points. The study found that diversity rose after ART but stayed below transplant donor controls.

This was the immunoSEQ v3.0 assay at survey level. TCRdb's table, derived via immunoSEQ multiplex PCR, lists solely in-frame clones and lacks some. The table shows about 30,000 clones, with around 93% occurring only once. The sample here was unsorted PBMCs, taken around 7.4 years after starting antiretroviral therapy. The sequence came from a man aged 50-60 years with HIV. J is TRBJ2-3 and V is TRBV6-5; TRBD2 agrees at 14 bases. CDR3 nucleotide sequence: TGTGCCATCCGGACTAGCGGGGGGGATACGCAGTATTTT. Translation: CAIRTSGGDTQYF.